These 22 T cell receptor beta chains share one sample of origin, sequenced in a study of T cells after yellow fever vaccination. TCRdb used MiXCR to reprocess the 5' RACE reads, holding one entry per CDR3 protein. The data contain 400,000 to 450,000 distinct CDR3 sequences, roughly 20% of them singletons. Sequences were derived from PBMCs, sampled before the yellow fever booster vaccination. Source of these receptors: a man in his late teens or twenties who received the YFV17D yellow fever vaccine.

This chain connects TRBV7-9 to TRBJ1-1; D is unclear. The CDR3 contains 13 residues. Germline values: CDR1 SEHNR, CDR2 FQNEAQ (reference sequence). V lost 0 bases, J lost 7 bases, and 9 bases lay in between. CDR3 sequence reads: CASSLADKGEAFF. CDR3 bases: TGTGCCAGCAGCTTAGCAGACAAAGGTGAAGCTTTCTTT. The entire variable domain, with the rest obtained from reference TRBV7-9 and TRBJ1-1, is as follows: DTGVSQNPRHKITKRGQNVTFRCDPISEHNRLYWYRQTLGQGPEFLTYFQNEAQLEKSRLLSDRFSAERPKGSFSTLEIQRTEQGDSAMYLCASSLADKGEAFFGQGTRLTVV.

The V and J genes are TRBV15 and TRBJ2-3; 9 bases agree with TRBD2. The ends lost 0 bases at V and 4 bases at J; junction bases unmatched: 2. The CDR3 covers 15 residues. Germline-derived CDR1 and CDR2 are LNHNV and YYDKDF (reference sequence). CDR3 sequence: CATSRERGGPDTQYF. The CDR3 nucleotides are TGTGCCACCAGCAGAGAGCGGGGGGGCCCAGATACGCAGTATTTT.

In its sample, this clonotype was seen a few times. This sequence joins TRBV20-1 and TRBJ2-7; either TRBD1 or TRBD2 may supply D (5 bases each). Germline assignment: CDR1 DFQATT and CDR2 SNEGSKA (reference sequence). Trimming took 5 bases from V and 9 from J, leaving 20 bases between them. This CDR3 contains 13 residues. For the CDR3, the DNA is TGCAGTGCTCAGAAACCGGGACGGCAAGGGCAGTACTTC. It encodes CSAQKPGRQGQYF.

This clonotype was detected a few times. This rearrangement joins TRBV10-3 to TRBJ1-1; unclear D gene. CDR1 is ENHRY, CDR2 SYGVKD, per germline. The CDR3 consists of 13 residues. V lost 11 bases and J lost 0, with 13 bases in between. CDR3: CAVLKDLNTEAFF. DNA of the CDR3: TGTGCCGTTTTAAAGGACTTGAACACTGAAGCTTTCTTT.

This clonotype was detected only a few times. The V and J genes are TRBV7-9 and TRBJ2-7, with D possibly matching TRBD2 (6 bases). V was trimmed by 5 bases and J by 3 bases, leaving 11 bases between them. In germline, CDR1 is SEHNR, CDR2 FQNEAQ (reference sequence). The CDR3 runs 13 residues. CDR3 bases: TGTGCCAGCAGCCGCGGAGGGAACTACGAGCAGTACTTC. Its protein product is CASSRGGNYEQYF.

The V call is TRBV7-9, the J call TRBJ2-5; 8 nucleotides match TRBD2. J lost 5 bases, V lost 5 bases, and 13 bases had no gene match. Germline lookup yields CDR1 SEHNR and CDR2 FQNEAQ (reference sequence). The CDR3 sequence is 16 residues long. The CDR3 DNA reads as TGTGCCAGCAGCCGGGTTGCGCGGGGGGCCGGGGAGACCCAGTACTTC. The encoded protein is CASSRVARGAGETQYF.

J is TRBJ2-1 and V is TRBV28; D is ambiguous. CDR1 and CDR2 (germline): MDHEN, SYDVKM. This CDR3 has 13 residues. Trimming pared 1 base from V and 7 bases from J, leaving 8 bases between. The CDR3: CASSLYSGNEQFF. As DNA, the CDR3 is TGTGCCAGCAGTTTATACTCTGGAAATGAGCAGTTCTTC.

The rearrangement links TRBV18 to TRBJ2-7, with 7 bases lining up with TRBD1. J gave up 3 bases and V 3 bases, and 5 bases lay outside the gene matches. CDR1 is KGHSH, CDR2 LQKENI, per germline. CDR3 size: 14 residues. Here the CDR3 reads CASSPRDRVYEQYV. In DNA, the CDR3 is TGTGCCAGCTCACCGAGAGACAGGGTCTACGAGCAGTACGTC.

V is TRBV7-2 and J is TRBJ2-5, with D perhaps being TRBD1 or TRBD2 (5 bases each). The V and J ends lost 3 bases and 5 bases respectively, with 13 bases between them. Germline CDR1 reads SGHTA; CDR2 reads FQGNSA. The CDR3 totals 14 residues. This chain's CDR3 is CASSLGRTGETQYF. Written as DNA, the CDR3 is TGTGCCAGCAGCTTGGGGCGGACGGGGGAGACCCAGTACTTC.

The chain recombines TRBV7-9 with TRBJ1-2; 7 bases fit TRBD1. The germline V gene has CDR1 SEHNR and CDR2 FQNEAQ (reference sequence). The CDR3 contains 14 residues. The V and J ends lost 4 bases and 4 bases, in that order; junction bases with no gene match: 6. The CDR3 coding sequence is TGTGCCAGCAGCTCGACAGGGATTGGCTATGGCTACACCTTC. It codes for CASSSTGIGYGYTF.

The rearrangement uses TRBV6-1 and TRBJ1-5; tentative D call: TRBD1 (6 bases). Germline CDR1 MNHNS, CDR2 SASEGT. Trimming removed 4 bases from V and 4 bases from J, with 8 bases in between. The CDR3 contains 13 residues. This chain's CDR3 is CASSGGQNQPQHF. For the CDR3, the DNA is TGTGCCAGCAGTGGGGGACAAAATCAGCCCCAGCATTTT.

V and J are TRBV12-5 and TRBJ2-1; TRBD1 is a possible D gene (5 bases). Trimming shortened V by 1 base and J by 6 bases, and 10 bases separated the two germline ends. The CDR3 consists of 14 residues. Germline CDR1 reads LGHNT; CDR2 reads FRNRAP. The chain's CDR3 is CASGLEQGLNEQFF. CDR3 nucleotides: TGTGCTAGTGGTTTGGAGCAGGGCCTCAATGAGCAGTTCTTC.

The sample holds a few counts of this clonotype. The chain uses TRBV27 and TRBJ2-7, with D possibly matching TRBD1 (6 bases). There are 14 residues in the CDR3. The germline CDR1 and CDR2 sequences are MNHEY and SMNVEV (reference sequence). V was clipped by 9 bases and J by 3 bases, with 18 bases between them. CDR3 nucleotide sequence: TGTGCCAGGGACGGGACAAACTTCGTCTACGAGCAGTACGTC. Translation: CARDGTNFVYEQYV.

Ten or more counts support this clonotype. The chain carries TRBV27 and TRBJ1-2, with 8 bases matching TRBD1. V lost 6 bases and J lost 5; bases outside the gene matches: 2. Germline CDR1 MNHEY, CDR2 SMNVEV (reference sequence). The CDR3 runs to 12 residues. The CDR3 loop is CASRQGEYGYTF. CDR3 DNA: TGTGCCAGCAGACAGGGGGAGTATGGCTACACCTTC.

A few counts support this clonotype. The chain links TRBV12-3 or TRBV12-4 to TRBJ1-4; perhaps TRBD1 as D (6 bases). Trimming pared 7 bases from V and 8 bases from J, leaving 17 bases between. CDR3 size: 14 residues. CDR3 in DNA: TGTGCCAGCACGGACGAGGGACATGGGGAAAAACTGTTTTTT. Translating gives CASTDEGHGEKLFF.

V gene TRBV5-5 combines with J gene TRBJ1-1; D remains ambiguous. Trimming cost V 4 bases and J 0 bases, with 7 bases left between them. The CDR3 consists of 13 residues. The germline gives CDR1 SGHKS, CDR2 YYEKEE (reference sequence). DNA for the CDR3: TGTGCCAGCAGCAAATCGGTGAACACTGAAGCTTTCTTT. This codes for CASSKSVNTEAFF.

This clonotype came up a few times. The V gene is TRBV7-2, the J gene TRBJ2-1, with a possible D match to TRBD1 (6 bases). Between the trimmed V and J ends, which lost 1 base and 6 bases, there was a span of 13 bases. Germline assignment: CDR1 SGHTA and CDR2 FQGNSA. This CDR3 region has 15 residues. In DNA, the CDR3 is TGTGCCAGCAGCTTAGTGACAGGCCAACGCAATGAGCAGTTCTTC. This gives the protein CASSLVTGQRNEQFF.

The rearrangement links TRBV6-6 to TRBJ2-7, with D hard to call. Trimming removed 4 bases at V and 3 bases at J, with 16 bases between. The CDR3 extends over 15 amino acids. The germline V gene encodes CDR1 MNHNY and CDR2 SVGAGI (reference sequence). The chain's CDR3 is CASSSGRVIYYEQYV. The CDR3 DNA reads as TGTGCCAGCAGTTCTGGACGGGTCATCTACTACGAGCAGTACGTC.

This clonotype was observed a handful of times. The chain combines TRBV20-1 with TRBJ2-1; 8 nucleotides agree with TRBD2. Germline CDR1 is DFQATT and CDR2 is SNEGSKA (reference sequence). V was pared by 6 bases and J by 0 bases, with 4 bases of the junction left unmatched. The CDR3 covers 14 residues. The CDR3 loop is CSARRGVSYNEQFF. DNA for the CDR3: TGCAGTGCGAGGCGGGGGGTCTCCTACAATGAGCAGTTCTTC.

CDR3 sequence (DNA): TGCGCCAGCAGCCCTTACGACGACTCCTCCGGGCAGCCCCAGCATTTT. It specifies CASSPYDDSSGQPQHF. V and J are TRBV4-1 and TRBJ1-5; D not resolved. The CDR3 covers 16 residues. Deletions cut 4 bases from V and 7 bases from J, with 20 bases between. The germline V gene encodes CDR1 MGHRA and CDR2 YSYEKL.

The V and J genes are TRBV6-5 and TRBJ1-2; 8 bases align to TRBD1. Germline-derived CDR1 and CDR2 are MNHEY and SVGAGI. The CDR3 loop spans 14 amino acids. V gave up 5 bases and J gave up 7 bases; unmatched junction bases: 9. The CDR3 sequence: CASSGTGGLSGYTF. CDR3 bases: TGTGCCAGCAGTGGAACAGGGGGTTTAAGTGGCTACACCTTC.

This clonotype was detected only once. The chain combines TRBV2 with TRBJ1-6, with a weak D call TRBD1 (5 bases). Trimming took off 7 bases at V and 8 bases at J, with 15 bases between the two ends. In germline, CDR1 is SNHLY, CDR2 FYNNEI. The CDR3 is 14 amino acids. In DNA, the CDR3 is TGTGCCAGCAACACGGGGCAGTGGGATTCACCCCTCCACTTT. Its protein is CASNTGQWDSPLHF.